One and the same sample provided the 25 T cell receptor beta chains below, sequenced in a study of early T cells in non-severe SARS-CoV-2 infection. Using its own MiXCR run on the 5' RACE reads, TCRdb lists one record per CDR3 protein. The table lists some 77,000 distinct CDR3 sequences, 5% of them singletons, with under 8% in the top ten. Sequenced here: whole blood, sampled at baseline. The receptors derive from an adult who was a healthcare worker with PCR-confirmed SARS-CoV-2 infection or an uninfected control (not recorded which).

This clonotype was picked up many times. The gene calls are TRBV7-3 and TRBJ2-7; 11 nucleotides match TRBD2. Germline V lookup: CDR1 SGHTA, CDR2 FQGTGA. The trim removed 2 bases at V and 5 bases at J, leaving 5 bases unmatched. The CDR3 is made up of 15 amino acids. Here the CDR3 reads CASSLGTSGWDEQYF. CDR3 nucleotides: TGTGCCAGCAGCTTAGGGACTAGCGGTTGGGACGAGCAGTACTTC.

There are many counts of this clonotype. The CDR3 DNA follows: TGTGCCAGCACCGGACTAGCGGGAACCGGGGAGCTGTTTTTT. Encoded protein: CASTGLAGTGELFF. The rearrangement uses TRBV6-5 and TRBJ2-2, with 12 bases that match TRBD2. The CDR3 is 14 amino acids. Per the germline V gene, CDR1 is MNHEY and CDR2 is SVGAGI. V was clipped by 7 bases and J by 5 bases; unmatched bases: 2.

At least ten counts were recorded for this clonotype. For the CDR3, the DNA is TGTGCCAGCTCACCACCGGTTACTAGATCTTACAATGAGCAGTTCTTC. This codes for CASSPPVTRSYNEQFF. The chain combines TRBV18 with TRBJ2-1; weak D call: TRBD2 (5 bases). Germline CDR1 reads KGHSH; CDR2 reads LQKENI. V gave up 0 bases and J gave up 4 bases, with 13 bases separating them. There are 16 residues in the CDR3.

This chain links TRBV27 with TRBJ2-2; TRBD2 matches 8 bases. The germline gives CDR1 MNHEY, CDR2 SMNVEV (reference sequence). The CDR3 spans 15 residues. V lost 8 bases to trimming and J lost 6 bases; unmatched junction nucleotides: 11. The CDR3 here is CASAGTSTRAGELFF. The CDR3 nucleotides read TGTGCCAGCGCGGGGACTAGTACCCGGGCCGGGGAGCTGTTTTTT.

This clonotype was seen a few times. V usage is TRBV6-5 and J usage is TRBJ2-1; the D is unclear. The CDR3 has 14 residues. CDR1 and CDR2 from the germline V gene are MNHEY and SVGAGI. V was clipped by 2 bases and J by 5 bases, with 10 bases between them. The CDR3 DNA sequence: TGTGCCAGCAGTTACGTACCCCGGGACAATGAGCAGTTCTTC. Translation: CASSYVPRDNEQFF.

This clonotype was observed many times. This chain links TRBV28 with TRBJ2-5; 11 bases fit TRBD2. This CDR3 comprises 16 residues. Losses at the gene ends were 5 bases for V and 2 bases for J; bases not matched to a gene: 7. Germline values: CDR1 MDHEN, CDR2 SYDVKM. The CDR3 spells CASSPTSGSGQETQYF. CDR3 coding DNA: TGTGCCAGCAGTCCCACTAGCGGGAGTGGGCAAGAGACCCAGTACTTC.

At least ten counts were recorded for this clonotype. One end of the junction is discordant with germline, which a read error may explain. The CDR3, as DNA: TGCAGCGCTTCCAGGACAGATTCTGAACTTTTTTTT. Its protein is CSASRTDSELFF. This chain links TRBV29-1 with TRBJ1-4; TRBD1 might be the D (6 bases). Per the germline V gene, CDR1 is SQVTM and CDR2 is ANQGSEA. The CDR3 contains 12 residues.

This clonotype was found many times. This chain's CDR3 is CASRENRRRDTEAFF. Written as DNA, the CDR3 is TGTGCCAGCAGGGAAAACAGGAGGAGGGACACTGAAGCTTTCTTT. The V call is TRBV12-3 or TRBV12-4, the J call TRBJ1-1; TRBD1 might be the D (5 bases). V gave up 6 bases and J gave up 3 bases, with 17 bases separating them. The CDR3 contains 15 residues.

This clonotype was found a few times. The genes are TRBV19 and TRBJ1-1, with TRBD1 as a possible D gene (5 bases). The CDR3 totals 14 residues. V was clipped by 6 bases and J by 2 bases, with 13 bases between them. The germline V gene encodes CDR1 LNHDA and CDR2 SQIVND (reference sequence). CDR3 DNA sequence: TGTGCCAGTAGCTGGGGACTCCGAAACACTGAAGCTTTCTTT. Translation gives CASSWGLRNTEAFF.

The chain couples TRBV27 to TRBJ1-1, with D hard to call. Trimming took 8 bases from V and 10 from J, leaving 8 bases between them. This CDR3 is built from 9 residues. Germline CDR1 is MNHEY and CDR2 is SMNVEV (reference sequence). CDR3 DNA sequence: TGTGCCAGCGGCTCACCAGCTTTCTTT. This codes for CASGSPAFF.

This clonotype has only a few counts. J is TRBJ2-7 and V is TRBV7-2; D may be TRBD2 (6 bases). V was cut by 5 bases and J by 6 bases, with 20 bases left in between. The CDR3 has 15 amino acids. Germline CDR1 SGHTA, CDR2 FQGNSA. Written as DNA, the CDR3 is TGTGCCAGCAGCCGAAGTGGGACTGTCATAGGCGAGCAGTACTTC. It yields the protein CASSRSGTVIGEQYF.

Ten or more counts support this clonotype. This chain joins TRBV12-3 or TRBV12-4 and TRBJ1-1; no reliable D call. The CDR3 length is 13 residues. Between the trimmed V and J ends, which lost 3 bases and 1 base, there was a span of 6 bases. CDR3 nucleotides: TGTGCCAGCAGTTTGATGGGGAACACTGAAGCTTTCTTT. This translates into CASSLMGNTEAFF.

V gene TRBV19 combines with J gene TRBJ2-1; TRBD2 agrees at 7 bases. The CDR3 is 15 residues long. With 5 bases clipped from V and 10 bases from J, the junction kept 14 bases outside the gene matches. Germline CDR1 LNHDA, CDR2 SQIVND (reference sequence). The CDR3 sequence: CASSLGTKGLGEQFF. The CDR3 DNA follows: TGTGCCAGTAGTCTAGGGACTAAGGGCTTAGGGGAGCAGTTCTTC.

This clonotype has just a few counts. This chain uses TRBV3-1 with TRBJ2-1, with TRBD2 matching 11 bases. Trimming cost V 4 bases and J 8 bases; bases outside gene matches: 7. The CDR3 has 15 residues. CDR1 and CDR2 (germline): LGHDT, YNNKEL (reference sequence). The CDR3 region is CASSRRVAGGHEQFF. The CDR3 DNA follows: TGTGCCAGCAGCCGGAGGGTAGCGGGAGGGCATGAGCAGTTCTTC.

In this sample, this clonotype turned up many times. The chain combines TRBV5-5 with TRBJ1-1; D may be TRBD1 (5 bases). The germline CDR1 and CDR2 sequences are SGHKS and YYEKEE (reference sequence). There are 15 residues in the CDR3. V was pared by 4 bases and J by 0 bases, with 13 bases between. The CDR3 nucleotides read TGTGCCAGCAGCCCCCAGGGACGGGTGAACACTGAAGCTTTCTTT. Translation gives CASSPQGRVNTEAFF.

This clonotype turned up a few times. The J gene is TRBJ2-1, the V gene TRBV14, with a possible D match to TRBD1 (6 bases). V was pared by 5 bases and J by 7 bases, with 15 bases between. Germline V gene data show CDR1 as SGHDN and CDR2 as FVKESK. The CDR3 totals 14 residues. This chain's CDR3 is CASSKVGQINEQFF. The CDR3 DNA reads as TGTGCCAGCAGCAAAGTTGGACAGATTAATGAGCAGTTCTTC.

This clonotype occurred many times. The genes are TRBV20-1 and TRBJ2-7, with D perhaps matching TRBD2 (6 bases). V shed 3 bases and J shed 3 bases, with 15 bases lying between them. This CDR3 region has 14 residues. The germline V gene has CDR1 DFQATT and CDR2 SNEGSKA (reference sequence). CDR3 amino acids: CSARATSQIYEQYF. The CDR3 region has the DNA TGCAGTGCTAGGGCGACTAGTCAAATCTACGAGCAGTACTTC.

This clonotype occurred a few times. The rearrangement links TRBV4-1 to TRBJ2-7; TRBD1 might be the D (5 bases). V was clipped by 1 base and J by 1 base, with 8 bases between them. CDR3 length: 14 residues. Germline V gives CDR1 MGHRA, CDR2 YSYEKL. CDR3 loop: CASSQAQGSYEQYF. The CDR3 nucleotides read TGCGCCAGCAGCCAAGCCCAGGGATCCTACGAGCAGTACTTC.

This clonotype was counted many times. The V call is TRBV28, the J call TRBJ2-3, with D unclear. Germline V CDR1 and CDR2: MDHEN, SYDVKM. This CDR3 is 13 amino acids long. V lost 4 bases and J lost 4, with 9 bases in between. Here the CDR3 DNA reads TGTGCCAGCAGTTCTCAGCCGCCAGATACGCAGTATTTT. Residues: CASSSQPPDTQYF.

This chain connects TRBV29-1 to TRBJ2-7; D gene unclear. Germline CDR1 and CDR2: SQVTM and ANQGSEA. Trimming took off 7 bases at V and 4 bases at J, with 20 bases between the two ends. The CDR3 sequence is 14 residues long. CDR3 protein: CSALTPSKGYEQYF. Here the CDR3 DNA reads TGCAGCGCCCTGACTCCCTCCAAAGGGTACGAGCAGTACTTC.

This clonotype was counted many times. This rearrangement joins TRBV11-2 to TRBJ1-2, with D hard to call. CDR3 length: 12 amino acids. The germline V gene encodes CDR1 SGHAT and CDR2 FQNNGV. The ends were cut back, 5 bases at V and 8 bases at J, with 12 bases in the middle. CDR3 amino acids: CASSRGAGGYTF. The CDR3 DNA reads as TGTGCCAGCAGCCGTGGAGCGGGGGGCTACACCTTC.

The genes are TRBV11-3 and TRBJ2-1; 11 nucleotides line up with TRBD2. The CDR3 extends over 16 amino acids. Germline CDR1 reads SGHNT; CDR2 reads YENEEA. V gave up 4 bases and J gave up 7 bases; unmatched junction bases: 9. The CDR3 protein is CASSSGTSGRRNEQFF. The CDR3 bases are TGTGCCAGCAGCTCGGGAACTAGCGGGAGAAGGAATGAGCAGTTCTTC.

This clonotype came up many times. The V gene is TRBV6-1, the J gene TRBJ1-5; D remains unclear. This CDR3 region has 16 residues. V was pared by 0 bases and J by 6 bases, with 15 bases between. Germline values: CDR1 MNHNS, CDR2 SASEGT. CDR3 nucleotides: TGTGCCAGCAGTGAAGCGTTGGCGAAACCCCCTCAGCCCCAGCATTTT. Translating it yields CASSEALAKPPQPQHF.

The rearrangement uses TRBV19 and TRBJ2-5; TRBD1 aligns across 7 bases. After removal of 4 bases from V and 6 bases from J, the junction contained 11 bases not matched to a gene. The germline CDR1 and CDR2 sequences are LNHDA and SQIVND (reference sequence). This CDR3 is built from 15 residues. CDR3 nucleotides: TGTGCCAGTAGTAGCCGGGACAGCCCCAGGAAGACCCAGTACTTC. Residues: CASSSRDSPRKTQYF.

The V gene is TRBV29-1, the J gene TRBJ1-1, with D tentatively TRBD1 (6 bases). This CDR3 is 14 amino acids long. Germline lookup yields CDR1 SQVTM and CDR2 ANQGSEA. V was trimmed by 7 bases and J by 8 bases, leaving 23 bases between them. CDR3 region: CSAAGTSGVREAFF. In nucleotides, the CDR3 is TGCAGCGCCGCCGGTACCTCAGGGGTCCGCGAAGCTTTCTTT. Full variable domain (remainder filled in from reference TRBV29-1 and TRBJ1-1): SAVISQKPSRDICQRGTSLTIQCQVDSQVTMMFWYRQQPGQSLTLIATANQGSEATYESGFVIDKFPISRPNLTFSTLTVSNMSPEDSSIYLCSAAGTSGVREAFFGQGTRLTVV.